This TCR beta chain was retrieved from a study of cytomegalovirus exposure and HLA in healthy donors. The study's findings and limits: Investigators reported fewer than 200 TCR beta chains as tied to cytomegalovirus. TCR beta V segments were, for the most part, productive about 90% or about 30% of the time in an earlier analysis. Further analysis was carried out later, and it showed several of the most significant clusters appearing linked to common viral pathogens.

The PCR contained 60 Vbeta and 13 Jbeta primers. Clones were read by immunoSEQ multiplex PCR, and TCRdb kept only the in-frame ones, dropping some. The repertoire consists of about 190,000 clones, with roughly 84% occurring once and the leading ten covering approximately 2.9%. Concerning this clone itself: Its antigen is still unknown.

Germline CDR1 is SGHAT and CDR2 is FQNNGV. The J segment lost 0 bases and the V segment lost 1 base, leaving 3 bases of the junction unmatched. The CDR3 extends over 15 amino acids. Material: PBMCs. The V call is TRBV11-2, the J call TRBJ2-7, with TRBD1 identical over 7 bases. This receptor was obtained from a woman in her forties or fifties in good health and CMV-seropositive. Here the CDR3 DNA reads TGTGCCAGCAGCTTAGGACCAGGGGGCTCCTACGAGCAGTACTTC. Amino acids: CASSLGPGGSYEQYF.